What follows describes a single TCR beta chain. The data derive from a study of blood T cell repertoires in COVID-19. Only in-frame clones appear in the TCRdb table, and some are missing; sequencing was by immunoSEQ multiplex PCR. The sample contains tens of thousands of clones, 90% of which appear only once. From germline, CDR1 is LGHNA and CDR2 YSLEER. V lost 0 bases, J lost 5 bases, and 14 bases lay in between. The CDR3 runs 16 residues. This TCR derives from a human donor with active COVID-19. The donor label of this sample is uncertain. What was sequenced was peripheral blood. This chain links TRBV4-3 with TRBJ1-5; D uncertain. The CDR3 reads CASSQEIQAGDQPQHF. The CDR3, as DNA: TGCGCCAGCAGCCAAGAAATCCAGGCGGGCGATCAGCCCCAGCATTTT.